This T cell receptor beta chain was recovered during a study of somatic mutations in T cells in chronic GVHD (dated by TCRdb to about 2020). In its sample, this clone was seen a few times. Which antigen it targets is not known. There are no base qualities to consult, and no much larger clone falls within one base. From a lookup of the germline V gene, CDR1 and CDR2 are ENHRY and SYGVKD. V is cut by 4 bases and J by 1 base, and the space between the germline ends is 10 bases. The CDR3 sequence holds 14 residues, the cysteine and phenylalanine included. CDR3 DNA is the only sequence kept; it has 42 bases, read in frame from the first base. For sorting, staining was performed with anti-CD3, anti-CD4, anti-CD8 and a Vbeta20 antibody from the IOTest Beta Mark kit on a FACSAria III, and a purity above 99% was achieved. Peripheral blood was collected in sodium heparin tubes, and mononuclear cells were isolated by Ficoll-Paque PLUS density gradient centrifugation. CD4+ Vbeta20+, CD4+ Vbeta20-, and CD8+ T cell fractions were FACS-sorted before TCRbeta deep sequencing.

Genomic DNA was isolated and then used for the TCRbeta deep sequencing. TCRbeta CDR3 sequencing and initial data processing were performed as a commercial service with the immunoSEQ assay. Concerning the study's data processing: Reads were demultiplexed, adapter and primer sequences were removed, similar clones were merged by frequency-ratio clustering, and V, D, J genes were annotated with IMGT. Not all clones reach the TCRdb copy of this immuneACCESS table, which keeps in-frame sequences only. Checked studies attribute under half of the gap to unresolved V genes and leave the rest unexplained. D and trimming were read from the DNA, whereas the V and J calls and clone size are those reported in that table. Within this sample are 13,000 to 15,000 clones, with roughly 80% of them counted one time only. Jointly, the top ten make up about 32% of the sample.

The V and J genes are TRBV10-3 and TRBJ1-1; TRBD1 is a possible D gene, resting on 5 matching bases. Sequencing was carried out using Vbeta20-negative CD4+ T cells from blood. The cell subset or site label of this sample denotes: CD4+ T cells sorted as TCR Vbeta20 negative by flow cytometry. This sequence was found in a male patient aged 45 to 59 with chronic graft-versus-host disease. It is possible that, after a transplant, some T cells come from the graft donor. The nucleotides are TGTGCCATCAGTGCGGGACTGCCGAACACTGAAGCTTTCTTT. Its protein is CAISAGLPNTEAFF.